This T cell receptor beta chain is from a study of graft-versus-host responses after intestinal transplantation. Study information: Isolated intestinal, liver-intestinal, or multivisceral transplants were what recipients had. Every recipient had anti-thymocyte globulin induction and roughly three years of tacrolimus plus steroids.

Repertoires were generated with immunoSEQ multiplex PCR, while TCRdb's copy carries only in-frame clones and drops some. The table lists fewer than 8,500 clones, about four fifths of them singletons. J gave up 9 bases and V 7 bases, and 6 bases lay outside the gene matches. Germline CDR1 and CDR2: SNHLY and FYNNEI. This CDR3 region has 13 residues. Investigators treated the graft tissue so that it released intraepithelial and lamina propria lymphocytes. The J gene is TRBJ2-1, the V gene TRBV2, with 10 bases lining up with TRBD2. The sequencing used ileum tissue, collected roughly 310 days after intestinal transplant. This receptor was identified in a human patient who received an intestinal transplant, so some T cells may come from the graft donor. The CDR3 DNA is TGTGCCAGCAAGGAGCGGGAGGGTAGTGAGCAGTTCTTC. This gives the protein CASKEREGSEQFF.